This T cell receptor (beta chain) was sequenced for a study of shared clonotypes between healthy human individuals. On this clone itself: Its specificity is unknown.

In the original processing: Filtering differed, since immunoSEQ gave only junction sequences and no quality scores. Clones were read by immunoSEQ multiplex PCR, and TCRdb kept only the in-frame ones, dropping some. Clone size and the V and J calls come from that table; the DNA yielded D and trimming. The sample holds about 2.1 million clones, 80% to 95% seen once. Trimming cost V 7 bases and J 7 bases, with 10 bases left between them. Germline V gene data show CDR1 as SQVTM and CDR2 as ANQGSEA. There are 11 residues in the CDR3. Study observations and caveats: Exclusively blood specimens were collected; tissue repertoires likely differ. Some clonotypes were shared by all four sorted-subset donors, while others were not shared. The non-shared ones had lower generation probabilities than the shared ones. A few donors showed sharing of about 5.5% of naive CD4 clonotypes.

Naive CD8 cells lacked CD45RO, underwent positive selection for CCR7 and left out terminally differentiated effector memory CD45RA+ cells. The V gene is TRBV29-1, the J gene TRBJ2-2; D not certain. Sequenced: naive CD8+ T cells from PBMCs. The sequence was obtained from a man aged 18 to 35 in good health. Some clones in this sample may be carry-over from other donors' samples. For the CDR3, the DNA is TGCAGCGCCACTGATTTCGGGGAGCTGTTTTTT. Translation: CSATDFGELFF.